This T cell receptor (beta chain) was obtained from a study of CD8 T cells in ankylosing spondylitis. The study, taken as a whole, reports: Within matched ankylosing spondylitis synovial fluid, disease-linked clones were reportedly significantly enriched. Apparently characteristic of ankylosing spondylitis blood was a TCR beta motif (fewer than ten highly homologous variants).

Libraries for TCR beta were made by quantitative 5'-RACE with molecular barcodes. Via MiXCR, TCRdb re-called the 5' RACE reads, giving one row per CDR3 protein. The sample has 200,000 to 250,000 distinct CDR3 sequences; around 17% are singletons. This CDR3 spans 11 amino acids. Trimming shortened V by 5 bases and J by 8 bases, and 8 bases separated the two germline ends. Concerning this clonotype: What it recognizes is unknown.

This receptor was taken from a male donor with ankylosing spondylitis. This chain links TRBV12-3 or TRBV12-4 with TRBJ2-3, with D perhaps TRBD2 (6 bases). The source material was blood, either unsorted or a sorted T cell fraction (not recorded which). CDR3 in amino acids: CASSHSGTQYF. CDR3 bases: TGTGCCAGCAGTCATAGCGGTACGCAGTATTTT.